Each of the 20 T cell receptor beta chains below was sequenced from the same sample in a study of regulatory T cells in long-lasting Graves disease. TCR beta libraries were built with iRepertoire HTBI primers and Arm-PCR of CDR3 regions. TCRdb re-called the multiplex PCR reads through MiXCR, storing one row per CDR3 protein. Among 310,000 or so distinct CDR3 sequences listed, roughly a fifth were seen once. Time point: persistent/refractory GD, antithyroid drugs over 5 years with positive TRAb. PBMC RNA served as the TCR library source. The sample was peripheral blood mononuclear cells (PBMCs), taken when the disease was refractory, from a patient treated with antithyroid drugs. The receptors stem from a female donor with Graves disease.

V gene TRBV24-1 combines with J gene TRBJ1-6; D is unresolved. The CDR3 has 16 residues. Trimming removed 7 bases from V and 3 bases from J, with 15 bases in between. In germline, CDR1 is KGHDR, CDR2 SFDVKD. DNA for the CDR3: TGTGCCACCAGCCGGGCATTGGGGTTCTATAATTCACCCCTCCACTTT. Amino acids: CATSRALGFYNSPLHF.

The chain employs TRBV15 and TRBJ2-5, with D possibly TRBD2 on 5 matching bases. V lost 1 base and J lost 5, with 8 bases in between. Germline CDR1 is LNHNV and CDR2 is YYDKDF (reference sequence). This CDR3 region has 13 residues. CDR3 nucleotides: TGTGCCACCAGCAGAGGAAGAGGGGAGACCCAGTACTTC. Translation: CATSRGRGETQYF.

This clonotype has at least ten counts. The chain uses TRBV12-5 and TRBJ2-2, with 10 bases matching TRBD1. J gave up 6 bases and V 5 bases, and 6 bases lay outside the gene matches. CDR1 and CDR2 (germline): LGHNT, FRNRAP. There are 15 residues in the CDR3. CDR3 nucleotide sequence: TGTGCTAGTGGTCCATCAGGGACAGGGGCCGGGGAGCTGTTTTTT. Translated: CASGPSGTGAGELFF.

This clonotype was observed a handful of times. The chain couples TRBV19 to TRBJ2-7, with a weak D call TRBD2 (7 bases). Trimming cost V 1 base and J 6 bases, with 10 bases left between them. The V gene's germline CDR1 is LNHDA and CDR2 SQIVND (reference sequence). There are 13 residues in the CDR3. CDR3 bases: TGTGCCAGTAGTATAGGAGGGGGGGGCGAGCAGTACTTC. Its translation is CASSIGGGGEQYF. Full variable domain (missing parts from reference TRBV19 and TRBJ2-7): DGGITQSPKYLFRKEGQNVTLSCEQNLNHDAMYWYRQDPGQGLRLIYYSQIVNDFQKGDIAEGYSVSREKKESFPLTVTSAQKNPTAFYLCASSIGGGGEQYFGPGTRLTVT.

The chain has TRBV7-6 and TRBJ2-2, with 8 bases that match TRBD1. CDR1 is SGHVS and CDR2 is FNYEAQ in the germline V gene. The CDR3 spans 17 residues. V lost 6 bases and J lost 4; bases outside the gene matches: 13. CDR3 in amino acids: CASSSFTGGWGTGELFF. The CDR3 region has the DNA TGTGCCAGCAGTTCCTTTACAGGGGGATGGGGCACCGGGGAGCTGTTTTTT.

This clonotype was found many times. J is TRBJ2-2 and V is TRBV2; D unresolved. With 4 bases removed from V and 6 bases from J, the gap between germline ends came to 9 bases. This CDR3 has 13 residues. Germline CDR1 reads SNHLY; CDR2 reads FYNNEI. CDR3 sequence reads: CASSASMAGELFF. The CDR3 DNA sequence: TGTGCCAGCAGTGCTTCTATGGCCGGGGAGCTGTTTTTT.

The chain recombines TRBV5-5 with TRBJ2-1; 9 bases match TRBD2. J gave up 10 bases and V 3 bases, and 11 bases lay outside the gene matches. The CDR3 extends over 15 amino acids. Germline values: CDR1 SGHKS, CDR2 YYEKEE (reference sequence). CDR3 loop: CASSWGIAGAQEQFF. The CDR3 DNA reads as TGTGCCAGCAGCTGGGGAATAGCGGGAGCTCAGGAGCAGTTCTTC.

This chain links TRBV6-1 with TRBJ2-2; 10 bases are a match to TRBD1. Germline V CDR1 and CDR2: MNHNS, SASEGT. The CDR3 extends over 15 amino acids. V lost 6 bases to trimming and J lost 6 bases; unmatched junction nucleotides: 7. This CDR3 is CASRADRGQAGELFF. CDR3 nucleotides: TGTGCCAGCAGGGCCGACAGGGGGCAAGCCGGGGAGCTGTTTTTT.

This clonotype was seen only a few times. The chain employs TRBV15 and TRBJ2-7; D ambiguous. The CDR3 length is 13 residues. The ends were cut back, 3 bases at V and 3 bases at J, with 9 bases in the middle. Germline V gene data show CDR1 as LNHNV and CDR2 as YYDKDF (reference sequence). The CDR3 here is CATSSSRYYEQYF. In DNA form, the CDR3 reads TGTGCCACCAGCAGCTCACGATACTACGAGCAGTACTTC.

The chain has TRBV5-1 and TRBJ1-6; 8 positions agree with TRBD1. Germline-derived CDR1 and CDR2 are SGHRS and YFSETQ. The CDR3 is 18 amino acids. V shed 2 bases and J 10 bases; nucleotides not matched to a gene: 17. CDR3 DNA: TGCGCCAGCAGCTTTAGTCCAGGGGGCGCGGGCGGAACATCACCCCTCCACTTT. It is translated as CASSFSPGGAGGTSPLHF.

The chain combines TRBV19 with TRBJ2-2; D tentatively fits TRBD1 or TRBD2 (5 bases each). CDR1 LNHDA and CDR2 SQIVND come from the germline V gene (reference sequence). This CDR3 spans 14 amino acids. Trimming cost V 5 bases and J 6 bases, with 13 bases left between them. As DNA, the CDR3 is TGTGCCAGTAGTCCCCAGGGACGTGCCGGGGAGCTGTTTTTT. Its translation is CASSPQGRAGELFF.

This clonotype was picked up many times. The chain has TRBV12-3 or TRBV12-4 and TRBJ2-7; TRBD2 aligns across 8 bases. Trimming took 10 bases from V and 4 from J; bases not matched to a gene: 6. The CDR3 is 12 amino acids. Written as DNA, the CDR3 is TGTGCCACCAAAGCGGGAGCGTACGAGCAGTACTTC. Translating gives CATKAGAYEQYF.

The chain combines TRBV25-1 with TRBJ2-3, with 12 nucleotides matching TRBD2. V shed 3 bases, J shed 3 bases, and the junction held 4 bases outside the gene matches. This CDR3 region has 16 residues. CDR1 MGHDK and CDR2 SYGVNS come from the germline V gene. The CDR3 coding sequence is TGTGCCAGCAGTGAGACCCTAGCGGGAGGGACAGATACGCAGTATTTT. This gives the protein CASSETLAGGTDTQYF.

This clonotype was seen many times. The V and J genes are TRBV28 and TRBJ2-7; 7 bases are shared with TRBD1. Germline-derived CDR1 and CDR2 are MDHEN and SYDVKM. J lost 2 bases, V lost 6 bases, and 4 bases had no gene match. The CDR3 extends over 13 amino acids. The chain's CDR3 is CASRTGITYEQYF. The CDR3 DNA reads TGTGCCAGCAGGACAGGGATTACCTACGAGCAGTACTTC.

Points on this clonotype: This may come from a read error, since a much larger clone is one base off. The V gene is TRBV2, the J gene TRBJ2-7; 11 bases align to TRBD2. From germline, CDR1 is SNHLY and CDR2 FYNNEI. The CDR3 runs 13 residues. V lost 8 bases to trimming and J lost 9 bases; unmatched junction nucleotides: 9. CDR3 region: CASQGLAARGQYF. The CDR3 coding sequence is TGTGCCAGCCAGGGACTAGCGGCTCGCGGGCAGTACTTC.

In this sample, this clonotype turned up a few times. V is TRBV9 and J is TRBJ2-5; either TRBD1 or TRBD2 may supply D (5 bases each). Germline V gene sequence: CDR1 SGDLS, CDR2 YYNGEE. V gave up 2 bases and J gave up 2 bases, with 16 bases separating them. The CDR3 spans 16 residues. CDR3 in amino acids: CASSVRGATLQETQYF. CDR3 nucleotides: TGTGCCAGCAGCGTTAGAGGGGCAACACTTCAAGAGACCCAGTACTTC.

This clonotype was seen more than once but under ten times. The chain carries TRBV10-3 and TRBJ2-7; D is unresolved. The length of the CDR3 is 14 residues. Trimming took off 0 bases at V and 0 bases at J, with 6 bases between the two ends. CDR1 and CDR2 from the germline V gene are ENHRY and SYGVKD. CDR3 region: CAISESADSYEQYF. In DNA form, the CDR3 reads TGTGCCATCAGTGAGTCGGCGGACTCCTACGAGCAGTACTTC.

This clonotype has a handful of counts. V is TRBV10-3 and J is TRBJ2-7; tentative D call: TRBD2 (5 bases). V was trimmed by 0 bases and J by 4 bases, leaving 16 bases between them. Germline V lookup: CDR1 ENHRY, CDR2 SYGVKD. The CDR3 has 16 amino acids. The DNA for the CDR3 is TGTGCCATCAGTGAGTCCTGGACTGGAGATCGGTACGAGCAGTACTTC. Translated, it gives CAISESWTGDRYEQYF.

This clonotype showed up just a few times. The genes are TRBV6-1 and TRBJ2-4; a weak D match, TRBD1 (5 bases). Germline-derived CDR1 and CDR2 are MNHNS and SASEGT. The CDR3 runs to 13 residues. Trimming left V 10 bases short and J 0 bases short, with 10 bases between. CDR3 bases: TGTGCCACCAAGACAGAAGCCAAAAACATTCAGTACTTC. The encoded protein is CATKTEAKNIQYF.

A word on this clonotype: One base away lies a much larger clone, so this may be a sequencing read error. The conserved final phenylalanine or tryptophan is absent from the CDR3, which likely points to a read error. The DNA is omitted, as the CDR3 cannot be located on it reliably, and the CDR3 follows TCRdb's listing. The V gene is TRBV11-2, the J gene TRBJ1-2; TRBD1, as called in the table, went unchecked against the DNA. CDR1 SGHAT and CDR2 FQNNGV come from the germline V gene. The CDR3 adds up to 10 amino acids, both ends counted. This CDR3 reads CASSAGENRL.